This TCR beta chain was identified in a study of cytomegalovirus exposure and HLA in healthy donors. Remarks on this clone: Its antigen is unknown.

Study-wide points: Cytomegalovirus association was assigned to approximately 160 TCR beta chains.

TCRdb keeps only in-frame clones here, not all; method: immunoSEQ multiplex PCR. The sample has roughly 50,000 clones, 75% to 95% seen once; the top ten hold over 3%. Germline values: CDR1 WNHNN, CDR2 SYGVQD (reference sequence). CDR3 length equals 15 residues. V shed 3 bases and J shed 4 bases, with 14 bases lying between them. The sequence came from a man aged 18 to 29 in good health and CMV-seronegative. V is TRBV10-1 and J is TRBJ2-3; possible D gene TRBD2, 6 bases. The material sequenced was PBMCs. CDR3 residues: CASSDSGVASDTQYF. Written as DNA, the CDR3 is TGCGCCAGCAGTGACTCGGGGGTAGCTTCAGATACGCAGTATTTT.